This T cell receptor beta chain comes out of a study of blood T cell repertoires in COVID-19. Study details: Both acute and convalescent COVID-19 samples were obtained from the United States, Italy and Spain. From T cells, B-cell-depleted T cells, or PBMCs came the material, which was cDNA or gDNA.

V shed 0 bases and J 4 bases; nucleotides not matched to a gene: 11. This CDR3 is 18 amino acids long. Per the germline V gene, CDR1 is LGHNA and CDR2 is YNFKEQ. In the source study's methods: From reference gene primer amplification, estimates of nucleated cell counts were derived. The method was immunoSEQ multiplex PCR; TCRdb's version includes in-frame clones alone and lacks a portion of them. The V and J calls and the clone size are those of that table, but D and trimming were determined from the DNA. Here the sample spans 130,000 or so clones, about nine tenths being singletons. The sequenced material came from peripheral blood. The sequence derives from a man aged 35-49 years with acute or convalescent COVID-19. The gene calls are TRBV4-2 and TRBJ2-7, with TRBD2 matching 11 bases. The chain's CDR3 is CASSQEASTSGSWYEQYF. Written as DNA, the CDR3 is TGTGCCAGCAGCCAAGAGGCCTCTACTAGCGGGAGTTGGTACGAGCAGTACTTC.